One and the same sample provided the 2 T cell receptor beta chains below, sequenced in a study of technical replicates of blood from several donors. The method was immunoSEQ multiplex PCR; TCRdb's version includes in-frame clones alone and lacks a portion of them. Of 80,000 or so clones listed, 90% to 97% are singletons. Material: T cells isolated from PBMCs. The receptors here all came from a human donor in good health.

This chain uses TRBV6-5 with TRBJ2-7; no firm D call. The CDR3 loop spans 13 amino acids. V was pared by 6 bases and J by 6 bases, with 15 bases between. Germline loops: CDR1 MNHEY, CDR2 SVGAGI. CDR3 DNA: TGTGCCAGCAGACCGGGTCTCCGGAGCGAGCAGTACTTC. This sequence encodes CASRPGLRSEQYF.

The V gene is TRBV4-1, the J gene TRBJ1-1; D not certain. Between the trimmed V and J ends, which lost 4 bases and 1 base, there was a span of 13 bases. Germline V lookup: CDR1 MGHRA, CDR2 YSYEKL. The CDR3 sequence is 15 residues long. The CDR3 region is CASSPRTGRNTEAFF. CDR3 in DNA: TGCGCCAGCAGCCCCAGGACTGGGAGGAACACTGAAGCTTTCTTT.